Below, one T cell receptor (beta chain) is given with its context. As for time point: sample taken at primary tumor resection. The donors, roughly 70 patients with untreated early-stage non-small cell lung cancer, provided the samples. Sequencing of whole RNA from tumor, nontumor lung or frozen PBMC involved no sorting. TCRdb analysed the 5' RACE reads with MiXCR anew, one entry per CDR3 protein. The sample holds some 7,500 distinct CDR3 sequences, roughly 8.6% seen once. These data belong to a study of spatial heterogeneity in lung cancer. About the research overall: Alpha-chain detections were consistently fewer than beta-chain detections among the sequences.

Source: PBMCs, taken at surgery. This sequence originates from a male donor with early-stage non-small cell lung cancer.

The CDR3 reads CASSPPAYGYTF. The CDR3, as DNA: TGTGCCAGCTCACCACCGGCCTATGGCTACACCTTC. This rearrangement joins TRBV18 to TRBJ1-2; D call uncertain. Germline V gene data show CDR1 as KGHSH and CDR2 as LQKENI. This CDR3 has 12 amino acids. Trimming removed 0 bases at V and 4 bases at J, with 3 bases between. The full variable domain, with the rest looked up from reference TRBV18 and TRBJ1-2, is NAGVMQNPRHLVRRRGQEARLRCSPMKGHSHVYWYRQLPEEGLKFMVYLQKENIIDESGMPKERFSAEFPKEGPSILRIQQVVRGDSAAYFCASSPPAYGYTFGSGTRLTVV.